A single sample is the source of the 2 T cell receptor beta chains below, sequenced in a study of cytomegalovirus exposure and HLA in healthy donors. 60 Vbeta and 13 Jbeta primers were used in PCR. Measured with immunoSEQ multiplex PCR; TCRdb has only the in-frame clones, and not every one. The data hold 200,000 to 250,000 clones, with around 80% observed a single time. What was sequenced was PBMCs. The receptors derive from an older woman in good health and CMV-seropositive.

For the CDR3, the DNA is TGTGCCAGCAGCCAAGCTGAGCCCCAACGAGGCTACACCTTC. It encodes CASSQAEPQRGYTF. This rearrangement joins TRBV4-2 to TRBJ1-2; D unresolved. Germline V CDR1 and CDR2: LGHNA, YNFKEQ. This CDR3 is 14 amino acids long. V was pared by 1 base and J by 8 bases, with 14 bases between.

The rearrangement links TRBV30 to TRBJ2-2; TRBD1 matches 8 bases. This CDR3 comprises 16 residues. V trimming: 3 bases; J trimming: 1 base; junction bases outside the gene matches: 7. Per the germline V gene, CDR1 is GTSNPN and CDR2 is SVGIG (reference sequence). DNA of the CDR3: TGTGCCTGGAGGCCGACCGGGACAGGGAACACCGGGGAGCTGTTTTTT. Encoded protein: CAWRPTGTGNTGELFF.